The rows below give T cell receptor beta chains drawn from one sample of a study of control samples from healthy donors and cancer patients. Some clones are missing from TCRdb's copy, which holds only in-frame ones; the method was immunoSEQ multiplex PCR. The sample carries 95,000 to 150,000 clones, 80% to 90% recorded once. The specimen sequenced was blood. All receptors derive from a man aged 35 to 55 in good health. Each CDR3 is given without its conserved first and last residue.

V gene: TRBV2
CDR3 protein: ASSVGTSYGYT

V gene: TRBV30
CDR3 protein: AWSVGVPYNEQF

V gene: TRBV5-1
CDR3 protein: ASSRGHGPNYEQY

V gene: TRBV5-6
CDR3 protein: ASSLTHFNSPLH

V gene: TRBV7-9
CDR3 protein: ASIDRGLNTEAF

V gene: TRBV7-9
CDR3 protein: ASSLVSGGPGNEQF

V gene: TRBV11-3
CDR3 protein: ASSFGDVYEQY

V gene: TRBV5-1
CDR3 protein: ASRQGNYGYT

V gene: TRBV10-1
CDR3 protein: ASSEEGRGNTIY

V gene: TRBV9
CDR3 protein: ASSVAGAGGRETQY

V gene: TRBV12-3/TRBV12-4
CDR3 protein: ASTKTGSGYT

V gene: TRBV7-2
CDR3 protein: ASSPWTGGPYEQY

V gene: TRBV2
CDR3 protein: AREFATAQY

V gene: TRBV18
CDR3 protein: ASSPPSLVTGVNYGYT

V gene: TRBV6-6
CDR3 protein: ASRTGNYGYT

V gene: TRBV30
CDR3 protein: ACHRGGYT

V gene: TRBV5-4
CDR3 protein: ASSLESHVQETQY

V gene: TRBV5-6
CDR3 protein: ASSGETQY

V gene: TRBV12-3/TRBV12-4
CDR3 protein: ASTYGTEQF

V gene: TRBV29-1
CDR3 protein: SVDGQTGQGFNEQF

V gene: TRBV18
CDR3 protein: ASSSGGNEPQH

V gene: TRBV10-2
CDR3 protein: ASSDAGGPTDTQY

V gene: TRBV6-6
CDR3 protein: ASSYRDRGSNQPQH

V gene: TRBV7-9
CDR3 protein: ASSLAEGGGDTQY

V gene: TRBV6-4
CDR3 protein: ASSVRPQETQY

V gene: TRBV30
CDR3 protein: AWSSRGASEIVLF

V gene: TRBV10-3
CDR3 protein: AITPGQGSSYEQY